This T cell receptor beta chain came from a study of blood T cell repertoires in COVID-19. Study-level information: From the United States, Italy and Spain came samples of acute and convalescent COVID-19. PBMCs, B-cell-depleted T cells, or T cells were the source of the cDNA or gDNA that made up the material.

In germline, CDR1 is MRHNA, CDR2 SNTAGT. V lost 8 bases and J 12 bases, leaving 21 bases between the germline ends. This CDR3 region has 13 residues. Individuals aged about 18 to 90 years were recruited from approximately 24 US areas. Using immunoSEQ multiplex PCR, the repertoire was profiled, and TCRdb retains in-frame clones only, with some absent. The sample includes around 300,000 clones, roughly nine tenths of them seen just once. The gene calls are TRBV6-4 and TRBJ2-3; D is perhaps TRBD2 (7 bases). The origin of this receptor is a woman aged 18-30 years who had recovered from COVID-19. The sequenced sample was PBMCs or T cells enriched from blood (not recorded which). The CDR3 is CASLPSPGGRQYF. DNA of the CDR3: TGTGCCAGCTTGCCCTCCCCCGGGGGGCGACAGTATTTT.